This TCR beta chain came from a study of shared clonotypes between healthy human individuals. Germline V gives CDR1 SGHVS, CDR2 FQNEAQ. This CDR3 has 16 residues. V was trimmed by 0 bases and J by 6 bases, leaving 18 bases between them. CD8 cells classed as naive were CD45RO-negative and positively selected for CCR7, excluding terminally differentiated effector memory CD45RA+ cells. Clones were sequenced by immunoSEQ multiplex PCR, and TCRdb holds only the in-frame ones, with some missing. This sample has approximately 1.9 million clones, with around 93% found just once. Material: naive CD8+ T cells from PBMCs. The clonotype was recovered from a man between 18 and 29 years old in good health. Some clones in this sample may be carry-over from other donors' samples. The V call is TRBV7-8, the J call TRBJ2-7, with D possibly matching TRBD1 (5 bases). The CDR3 sequence: CASSLAQGRVAIEQYF. The CDR3 DNA follows: TGTGCCAGCAGCTTAGCTCAGGGTAGGGTTGCGATCGAGCAGTACTTC.